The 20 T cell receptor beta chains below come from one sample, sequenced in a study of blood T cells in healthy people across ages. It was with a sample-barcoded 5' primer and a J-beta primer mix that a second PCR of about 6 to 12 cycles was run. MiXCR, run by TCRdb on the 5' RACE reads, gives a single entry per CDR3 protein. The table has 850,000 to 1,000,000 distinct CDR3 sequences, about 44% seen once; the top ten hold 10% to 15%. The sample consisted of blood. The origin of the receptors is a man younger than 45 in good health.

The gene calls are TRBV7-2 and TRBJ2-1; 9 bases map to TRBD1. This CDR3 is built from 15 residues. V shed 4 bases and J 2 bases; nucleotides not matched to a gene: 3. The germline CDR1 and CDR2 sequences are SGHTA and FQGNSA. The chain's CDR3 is CASSWDRATYNEQFF. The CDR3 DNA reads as TGTGCCAGCAGCTGGGACAGGGCGACCTACAATGAGCAGTTCTTC.

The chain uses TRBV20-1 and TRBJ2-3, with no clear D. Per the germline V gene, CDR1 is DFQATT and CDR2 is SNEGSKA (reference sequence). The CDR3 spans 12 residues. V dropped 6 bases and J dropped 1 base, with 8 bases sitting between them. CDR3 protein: CSAQQGTDTQYF. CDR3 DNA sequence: TGCAGTGCCCAGCAGGGCACAGATACGCAGTATTTT.

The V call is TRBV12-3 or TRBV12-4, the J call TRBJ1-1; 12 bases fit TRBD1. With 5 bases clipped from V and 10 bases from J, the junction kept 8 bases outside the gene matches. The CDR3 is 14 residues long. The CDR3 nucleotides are TGTGCCAGCAGTAGTCCGGGACAGGGGGCCGGAGCTTTCTTT. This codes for CASSSPGQGAGAFF.

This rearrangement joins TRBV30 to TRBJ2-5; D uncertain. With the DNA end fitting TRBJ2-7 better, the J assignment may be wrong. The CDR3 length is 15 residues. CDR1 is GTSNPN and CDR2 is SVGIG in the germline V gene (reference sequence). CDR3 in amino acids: CAWSVEDGAVYEQYF. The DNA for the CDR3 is TGTGCCTGGAGTGTAGAAGACGGCGCCGTCTACGAGCAGTACTTC.

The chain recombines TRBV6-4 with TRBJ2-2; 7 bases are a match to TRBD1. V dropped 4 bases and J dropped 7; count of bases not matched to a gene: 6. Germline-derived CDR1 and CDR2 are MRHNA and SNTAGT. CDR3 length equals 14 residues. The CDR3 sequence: CASSATGDSGELFF. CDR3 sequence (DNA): TGTGCCAGCAGTGCTACAGGGGATAGCGGGGAGCTGTTTTTT.

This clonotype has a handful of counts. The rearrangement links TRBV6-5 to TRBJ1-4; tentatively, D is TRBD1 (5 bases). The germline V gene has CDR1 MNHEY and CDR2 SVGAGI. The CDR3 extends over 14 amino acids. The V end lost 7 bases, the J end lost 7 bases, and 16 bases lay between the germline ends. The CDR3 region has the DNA TGTGCCAGCACCGCCGGGGATAGGGGTGAAAAACTGTTTTTT. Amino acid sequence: CASTAGDRGEKLFF.

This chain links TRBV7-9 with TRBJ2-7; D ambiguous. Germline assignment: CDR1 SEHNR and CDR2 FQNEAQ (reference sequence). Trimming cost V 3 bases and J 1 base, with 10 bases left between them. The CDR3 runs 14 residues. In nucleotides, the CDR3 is TGTGCCAGCAGCTTCGTCTCAGGTTCCTACGAGCAGTACTTC. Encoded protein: CASSFVSGSYEQYF.

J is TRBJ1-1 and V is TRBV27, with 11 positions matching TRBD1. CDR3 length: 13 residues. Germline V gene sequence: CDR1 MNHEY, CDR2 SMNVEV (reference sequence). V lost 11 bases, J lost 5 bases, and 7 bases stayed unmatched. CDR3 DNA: TGTGCCGCCCTGGACAGGGGGCGAACTGAAGCTTTCTTT. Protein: CAALDRGRTEAFF.

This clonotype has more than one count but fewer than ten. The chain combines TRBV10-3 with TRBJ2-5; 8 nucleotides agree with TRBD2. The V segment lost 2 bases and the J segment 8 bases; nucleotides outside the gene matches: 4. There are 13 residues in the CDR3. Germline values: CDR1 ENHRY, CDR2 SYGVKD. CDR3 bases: TGTGCCATCAGTGAGGGTAGCGGGGTTACCCAGTACTTC. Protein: CAISEGSGVTQYF.

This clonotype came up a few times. The CDR3, as DNA: TGTGCCAGCAGCTTAGGGGCAGGGGAGTTCAACGAGCAGTACTTC. It encodes CASSLGAGEFNEQYF. The rearrangement joins TRBV11-3 to TRBJ2-7; a possible D gene is TRBD1 (6 bases). Germline V lookup: CDR1 SGHNT, CDR2 YENEEA. Trimming removed 1 base at V and 5 bases at J, with 15 bases between. The CDR3 loop spans 15 amino acids.

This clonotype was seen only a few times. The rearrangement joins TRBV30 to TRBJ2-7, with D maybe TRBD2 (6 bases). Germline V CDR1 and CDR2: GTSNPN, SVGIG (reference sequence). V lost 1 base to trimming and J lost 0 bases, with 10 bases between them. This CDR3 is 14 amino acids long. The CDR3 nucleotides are TGTGCCTGGAGTGACATTAGCGGCTCCTACGAGCAGTACTTC. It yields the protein CAWSDISGSYEQYF.

The CDR3 DNA reads as TGTGCCAGCAGCGGCGGGGGACAGGGAAGCAATCAGCCCCAGCATTTT. Translation: CASSGGGQGSNQPQHF. The chain carries TRBV5-6 and TRBJ1-5; TRBD1 aligns across 9 bases. The CDR3 sequence is 16 residues long. V gave up 4 bases and J gave up 1 base; unmatched junction bases: 6. Germline V gene lookup returns CDR1 SGHDT and CDR2 YYEEEE.

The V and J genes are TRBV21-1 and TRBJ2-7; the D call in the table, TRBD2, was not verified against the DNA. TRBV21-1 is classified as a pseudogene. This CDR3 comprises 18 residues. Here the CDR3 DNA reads TGTGCCAGCAGCAAAAGCCCTTGGGTAGCGGGGGCTAACAATGAGCAGTACTTC. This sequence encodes CASSKSPWVAGANNEQYF.

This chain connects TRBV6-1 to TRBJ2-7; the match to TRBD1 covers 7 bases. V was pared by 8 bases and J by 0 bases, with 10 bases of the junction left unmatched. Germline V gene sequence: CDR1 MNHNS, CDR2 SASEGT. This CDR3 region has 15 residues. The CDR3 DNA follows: TGTGCCAGCCAAACCCAACAGGGGAGCTCCTACGAGCAGTACTTC. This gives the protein CASQTQQGSSYEQYF.

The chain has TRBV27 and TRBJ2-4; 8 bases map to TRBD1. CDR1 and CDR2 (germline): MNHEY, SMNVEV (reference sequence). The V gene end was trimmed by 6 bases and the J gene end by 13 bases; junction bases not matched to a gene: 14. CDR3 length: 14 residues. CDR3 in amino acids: CASRPGQAPSEQYF. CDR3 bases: TGTGCCAGCAGGCCGGGACAGGCACCTTCGGAGCAGTACTTC.

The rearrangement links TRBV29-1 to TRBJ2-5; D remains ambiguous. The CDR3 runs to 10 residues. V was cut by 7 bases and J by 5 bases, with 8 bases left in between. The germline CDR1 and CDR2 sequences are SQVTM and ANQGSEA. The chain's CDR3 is CSGSGETQYF. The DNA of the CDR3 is TGCAGCGGGTCCGGGGAGACCCAGTACTTC. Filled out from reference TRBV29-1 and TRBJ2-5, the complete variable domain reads SAVISQKPSRDICQRGTSLTIQCQVDSQVTMMFWYRQQPGQSLTLIATANQGSEATYESGFVIDKFPISRPNLTFSTLTVSNMSPEDSSIYLCSGSGETQYFGPGTRLLVL.

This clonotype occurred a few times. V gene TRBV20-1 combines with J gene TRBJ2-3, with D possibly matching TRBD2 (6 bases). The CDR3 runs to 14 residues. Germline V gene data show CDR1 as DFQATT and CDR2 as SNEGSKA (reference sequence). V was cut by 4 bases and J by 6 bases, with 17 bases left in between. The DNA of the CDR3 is TGCAGTGCTAAGACCGGGACGGCGGGGGATACGCAGTATTTT. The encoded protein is CSAKTGTAGDTQYF.

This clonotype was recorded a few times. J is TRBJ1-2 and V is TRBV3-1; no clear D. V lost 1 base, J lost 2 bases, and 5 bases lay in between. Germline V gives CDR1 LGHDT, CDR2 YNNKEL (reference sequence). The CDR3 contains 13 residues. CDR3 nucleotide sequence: TGTGCCAGCAGCCAAGCAGAAAACTATGGCTACACCTTC. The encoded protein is CASSQAENYGYTF.

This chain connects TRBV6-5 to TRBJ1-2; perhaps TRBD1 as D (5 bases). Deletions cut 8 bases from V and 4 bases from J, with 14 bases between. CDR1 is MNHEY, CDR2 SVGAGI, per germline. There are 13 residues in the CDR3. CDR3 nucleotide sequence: TGTGCCAGCTCAAACCGGGGACTCTATGGCTACACCTTC. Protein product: CASSNRGLYGYTF.

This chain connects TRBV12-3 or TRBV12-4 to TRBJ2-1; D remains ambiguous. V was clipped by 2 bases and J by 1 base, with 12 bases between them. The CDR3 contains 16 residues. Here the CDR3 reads CASSLRGSLSYNEQFF. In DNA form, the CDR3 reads TGTGCCAGCAGTTTACGAGGTAGCCTATCCTACAATGAGCAGTTCTTC.